This T cell receptor beta chain is from a study of CD8 T cells in Susac syndrome. Note on this clonotype: The germline gene is not matched at one end of the junction; a read error may be the cause.

With random hexamers, reverse transcription was performed on about 0.45 to 1 ug of RNA. Across 54 Vbeta and 13 Jbeta, immunoSEQ multiplex PCR amplified TCR beta CDR3. From the immunoSEQ multiplex PCR reads, TCRdb called clonotypes with MiXCR, one entry per CDR3 protein. The sample holds approximately 220,000 distinct CDR3 sequences, about 90% seen once. This CDR3 has 14 residues. The V gene's germline CDR1 is MNHEY and CDR2 SVGAGI. In blood CD8+ and CD4+ T cells, TCR beta underwent sequencing. In the multiple sclerosis control group, patients were treatment-naive and had stable or active relapsing-remitting disease.

Sample: CD8+ T cells from PBMCs. The chain uses TRBV6-5 and TRBJ2-5, with 7 bases identical to TRBD2. The TCR originated in a human donor with multiple sclerosis. This chain's CDR3 is CASSSGLGGETEYF. The CDR3 DNA is TGTGCCAGCAGTTCCGGCCTGGGAGGGGAGACCGAGTACTTC.